The clone carrying this T cell receptor (beta chain) was detected only a few times. Its target is not known. From the 5' RACE reads, TCRdb called clonotypes with MiXCR, one entry per CDR3 protein. Of 620,000 or so distinct CDR3 sequences in the sample, about a sixth were seen once. This entry is derived from a study of T cells after yellow fever vaccination. Study overall: Some fractions had low cell numbers, and these were prepared with SMART-Seq v4 Ultra Low Input.

Points from the study as a whole: Abundant clonotypes from the bulk population could have been carried over as contaminants into FACS-sorted repertoires. Boosting was followed by the reappearance of most primary-vaccination clones (just under 98% CD4, around 86% CD8). There was a small share of clonotypes that showed up in both the CD4 and CD8 compartments.

Per the germline V gene, CDR1 is DFQATT and CDR2 is SNEGSKA (reference sequence). V was cut by 3 bases and J by 0 bases, with 6 bases left in between. This CDR3 has 12 residues. The chain links TRBV20-1 to TRBJ2-7; D unclear. Sequencing used PBMCs, obtained around 5 days after the first yellow fever vaccination. This TCR was sampled from a man between 18 and 35 years old who received the YFV17D yellow fever vaccine. The chain's CDR3 is CSASVDSYEQYV. In DNA, the CDR3 is TGCAGTGCTAGCGTGGACTCCTACGAGCAGTACGTC.